Listed here are 21 T cell receptor beta chains from one sample, sequenced in a study of blood T cell repertoires in COVID-19. Measured with immunoSEQ multiplex PCR; TCRdb has only the in-frame clones, and not every one. The profile shows fewer than 200,000 clones, around nine tenths of them singletons. The sequenced sample was peripheral blood. Receptors originate from a woman aged 18-29 years who had recovered from COVID-19.

The chain employs TRBV19 and TRBJ2-1; D not resolved. Germline values: CDR1 LNHDA, CDR2 SQIVND (reference sequence). The CDR3 covers 13 residues. V lost 1 base to trimming and J lost 3 bases, with 4 bases between them. The CDR3 region has the DNA TGTGCCAGTAGTATAGCAGACTACAATGAGCAGTTCTTC. As protein: CASSIADYNEQFF.

The CDR3 spells CASSDFRLAGAYNEQFF. CDR3 sequence (DNA): TGTGCCAGCAGTGATTTTCGACTAGCGGGGGCATACAATGAGCAGTTCTTC. This chain links TRBV25-1 with TRBJ2-1; 12 positions agree with TRBD2. The length of the CDR3 is 17 residues. With V trimmed by 3 bases and J by 4 bases, 7 bases remained unmatched. From germline, CDR1 is MGHDK and CDR2 SYGVNS.

The chain carries TRBV5-4 and TRBJ1-2; 7 nucleotides match TRBD1. CDR1 is SGHNT and CDR2 is YYREEE in the germline V gene (reference sequence). The junction had 8 bases not matched to a gene; V was cut back by 9 bases and J by 3 bases. This CDR3 comprises 13 residues. CDR3 DNA sequence: TGTGCCACCCTCGACAGGGAGCACTATGGCTACACCTTC. Amino acids: CATLDREHYGYTF.

The V call is TRBV5-1, the J call TRBJ1-3; maybe TRBD1 (5 bases). Germline lookup yields CDR1 SGHRS and CDR2 YFSETQ. The CDR3 runs to 15 residues. Trimming stripped 0 bases from V and 1 base from J, with 8 bases between. The CDR3 nucleotides read TGCGCCAGCAGCTTGGCCCCAGGGTCTGGAAACACCATATATTTT. It yields the protein CASSLAPGSGNTIYF.

The chain has TRBV18 and TRBJ1-3, with no clear D. The CDR3 is 14 residues long. CDR1 and CDR2 (germline): KGHSH, LQKENI. Trimming took 4 bases from V and 1 from J, leaving 8 bases between them. CDR3 bases: TGTGCCAGCTCACACACGGAGTCTGGAAACACCATATATTTT. It codes for CASSHTESGNTIYF.

This clone appeared once. The chain is built from TRBV7-2 and TRBJ1-6, with TRBD1 matching over 7 bases. V trimming: 4 bases; J trimming: 7 bases; junction bases outside the gene matches: 7. CDR3 size: 15 residues. Looked up from germline, CDR1 is SGHTA and CDR2 is FQGNSA. The CDR3 sequence: CASSSPGQFNSPLHF. The CDR3 DNA reads as TGTGCCAGCAGCTCGCCGGGACAGTTCAATTCACCCCTCCACTTT. Using reference TRBV7-2 and TRBJ1-6 for the parts outside the CDR3, the full variable domain is GAGVSQSPSNKVTEKGKDVELRCDPISGHTALYWYRQSLGQGLEFLIYFQGNSAPDKSGLPSDRFSAERTGGSVSTLTIQRTQQEDSAVYLCASSSPGQFNSPLHFGNGTRLTVT.

This sequence joins TRBV9 and TRBJ2-1; 10 bases are a match to TRBD2. V lost 4 bases, J lost 4 bases, and 5 bases stayed unmatched. The CDR3 has 15 amino acids. Germline lookup yields CDR1 SGDLS and CDR2 YYNGEE. The CDR3 sequence: CASSPSSGGYNEQFF. In DNA, the CDR3 is TGTGCCAGCAGCCCGTCTAGCGGGGGATACAATGAGCAGTTCTTC.

The genes are TRBV11-3 and TRBJ2-1; 15 nucleotides align to TRBD2. The CDR3 is made up of 17 amino acids. The germline V gene encodes CDR1 SGHNT and CDR2 YENEEA. V dropped 2 bases and J dropped 6; count of bases not matched to a gene: 5. The CDR3 is CASSLRGLAGGLNEQFF. The CDR3 DNA sequence: TGTGCCAGCAGCTTACGGGGACTAGCGGGAGGACTCAATGAGCAGTTCTTC.

The chain employs TRBV7-3 and TRBJ2-1; D may be TRBD1 (6 bases). Deletions cut 2 bases from V and 4 bases from J, with 12 bases between. The germline V gene has CDR1 SGHTA and CDR2 FQGTGA. The CDR3 runs 15 residues. For the CDR3, the DNA is TGTGCCAGCAGCTTACAGCAAGGGGGTTACAATGAGCAGTTCTTC. Translating gives CASSLQQGGYNEQFF.

This clone was detected once. V is TRBV4-3 and J is TRBJ1-1; weak D call: TRBD1 (5 bases). This CDR3 is 16 amino acids long. The V and J ends lost 0 bases and 0 bases respectively, with 11 bases between them. Per germline, CDR1 LGHNA and CDR2 YSLEER. The CDR3 bases are TGCGCCAGCAGCCAAGATCCCACAGGACTGAACACTGAAGCTTTCTTT. Residues: CASSQDPTGLNTEAFF.

CDR3 in amino acids: CASSSSSPGEQYV. The CDR3 DNA sequence: TGTGCCAGCAGCTCCTCGAGTCCGGGGGAGCAGTACGTC. The chain employs TRBV11-2 and TRBJ2-7; tentative D call: TRBD2 (5 bases). The CDR3 loop spans 13 amino acids. CDR1 and CDR2 (germline): SGHAT, FQNNGV. V shed 4 bases and J shed 7 bases, with 14 bases lying between them.

This clone has only a few counts. The V and J genes are TRBV4-3 and TRBJ2-1, with TRBD2 identical over 8 bases. Losses at the gene ends were 0 bases for V and 0 bases for J; bases not matched to a gene: 1. In germline, CDR1 is LGHNA, CDR2 YSLEER. The CDR3 length is 16 residues. The CDR3 spells CASSQEAGGSYNEQFF. The CDR3 DNA reads TGCGCCAGCAGCCAAGAGGCGGGGGGCTCCTACAATGAGCAGTTCTTC.

The chain uses TRBV5-1 and TRBJ1-1; D is perhaps TRBD1 (5 bases). Germline-derived CDR1 and CDR2 are SGHRS and YFSETQ. This CDR3 has 13 amino acids. The germline V and J ends were trimmed by 2 bases and 5 bases, with 10 bases remaining between them. The CDR3 here is CASSFGGATEAFF. CDR3 nucleotide sequence: TGCGCCAGCAGCTTCGGGGGTGCGACTGAAGCTTTCTTT.

V usage is TRBV12-5 and J usage is TRBJ2-3, with D possibly TRBD2 on 5 matching bases. The CDR3 length is 14 residues. Germline loops: CDR1 LGHNT, CDR2 FRNRAP. The V and J ends lost 4 bases and 0 bases respectively, with 8 bases between them. The CDR3 sequence: CASGSGLSTDTQYF. The CDR3 bases are TGTGCTAGTGGTTCCGGACTGAGCACAGATACGCAGTATTTT.

J is TRBJ1-1 and V is TRBV14; a possible D gene is TRBD1 (5 bases). Trimming pared 4 bases from V and 1 base from J, leaving 13 bases between. The CDR3 has 15 amino acids. Germline V gene data show CDR1 as SGHDN and CDR2 as FVKESK. CDR3 protein: CASSPKSDKNTEAFF. The CDR3 coding sequence is TGTGCCAGCAGCCCCAAATCGGACAAGAACACTGAAGCTTTCTTT.

This clone appeared once. The chain couples TRBV9 to TRBJ2-1; 9 bases are shared with TRBD2. Germline CDR1 SGDLS, CDR2 YYNGEE. V gave up 6 bases and J gave up 4 bases; unmatched junction bases: 8. CDR3 length: 15 residues. CDR3 protein: CASNQGLALYNEQFF. The DNA of the CDR3 is TGTGCCAGCAACCAAGGACTAGCGCTTTACAATGAGCAGTTCTTC.

The CDR3 sequence: CASSYSSRRGPGELFF. CDR3 nucleotide sequence: TGTGCCAGCAGTTACAGTAGCAGGCGGGGTCCCGGGGAGCTGTTTTTT. The gene calls are TRBV6-5 and TRBJ2-2; D is possibly TRBD2 (6 bases). Looked up from germline, CDR1 is MNHEY and CDR2 is SVGAGI. The germline V and J ends were trimmed by 2 bases and 6 bases, with 16 bases remaining between them. The CDR3 runs to 16 residues.

This chain uses TRBV11-2 with TRBJ2-1; the match to TRBD2 covers 14 bases. There are 14 residues in the CDR3. Germline lookup yields CDR1 SGHAT and CDR2 FQNNGV. The J segment lost 10 bases and the V segment lost 5 bases, leaving 4 bases of the junction unmatched. The CDR3 DNA reads TGTGCCAGCAGCCCGGGACTAGCGGGAGAGGAGCAGTTCTTC. Its translation: CASSPGLAGEEQFF.

The CDR3 DNA reads as TGTGCCAGCAGTTACTCGAAGGGACAGGAGCAGTTCTTC. Residues: CASSYSKGQEQFF. This chain joins TRBV6-6 and TRBJ2-1; 7 nucleotides agree with TRBD1. This CDR3 is 13 amino acids long. CDR1 and CDR2 (germline): MNHNY, SVGAGI (reference sequence). V was pared by 0 bases and J by 10 bases, with 3 bases of the junction left unmatched.

The rearrangement links TRBV7-3 to TRBJ2-3; D unclear. In germline, CDR1 is SGHTA, CDR2 FQGTGA. CDR3 length: 12 amino acids. V lost 5 bases to trimming and J lost 2 bases, with 5 bases between them. The CDR3: CASSPNTDTQYF. The CDR3 DNA follows: TGTGCCAGCAGCCCAAACACAGATACGCAGTATTTT.

In this sample, this clone turned up once. V usage is TRBV2 and J usage is TRBJ2-3, with 13 bases fitting TRBD2. CDR1 and CDR2 from the germline V gene are SNHLY and FYNNEI. This CDR3 has 16 residues. V lost 11 bases to trimming and J lost 2 bases; unmatched junction nucleotides: 10. This CDR3 reads CADAGLAGDHTDTQYF. Here the CDR3 DNA reads TGTGCCGACGCCGGACTAGCGGGAGACCACACAGATACGCAGTATTTT.